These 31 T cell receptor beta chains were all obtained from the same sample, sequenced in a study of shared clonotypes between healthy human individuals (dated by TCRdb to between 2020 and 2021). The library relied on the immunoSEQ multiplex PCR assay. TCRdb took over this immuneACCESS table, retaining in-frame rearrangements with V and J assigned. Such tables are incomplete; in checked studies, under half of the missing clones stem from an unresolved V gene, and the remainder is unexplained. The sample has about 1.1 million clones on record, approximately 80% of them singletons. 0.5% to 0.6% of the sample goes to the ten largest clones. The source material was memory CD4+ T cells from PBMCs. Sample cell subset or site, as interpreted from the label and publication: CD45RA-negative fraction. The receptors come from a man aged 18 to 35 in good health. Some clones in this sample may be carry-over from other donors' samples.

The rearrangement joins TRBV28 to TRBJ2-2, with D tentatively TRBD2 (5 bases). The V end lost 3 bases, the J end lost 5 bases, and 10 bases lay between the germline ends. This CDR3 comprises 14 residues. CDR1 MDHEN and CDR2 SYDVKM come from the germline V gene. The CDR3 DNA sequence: TGTGCCAGCAGTTTCAGGCCGGGGACCGGGGAGCTGTTTTTT. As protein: CASSFRPGTGELFF. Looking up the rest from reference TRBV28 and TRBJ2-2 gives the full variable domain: DVKVTQSSRYLVKRTGEKVFLECVQDMDHENMFWYRQDPGLGLRLIYFSYDVKMKEKGDIPEGYSVSREKKERFSLILESASTNQTSMYLCASSFRPGTGELFFGEGSRLTVL.

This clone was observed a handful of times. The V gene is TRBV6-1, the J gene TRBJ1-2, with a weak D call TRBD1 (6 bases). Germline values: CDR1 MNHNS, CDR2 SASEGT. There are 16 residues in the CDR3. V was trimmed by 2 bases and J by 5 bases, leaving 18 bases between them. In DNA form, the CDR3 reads TGTGCCAGCAGTGAAACTCCACAGGGCTGGTGGTATGGCTACACCTTC. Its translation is CASSETPQGWWYGYTF.

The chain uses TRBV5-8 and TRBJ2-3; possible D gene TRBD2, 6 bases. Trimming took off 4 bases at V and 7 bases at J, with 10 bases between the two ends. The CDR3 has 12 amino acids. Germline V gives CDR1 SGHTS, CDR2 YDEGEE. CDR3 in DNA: TGTGCCAGCAGCCGGGGACTCCATACGCAGTATTTT. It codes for CASSRGLHTQYF.

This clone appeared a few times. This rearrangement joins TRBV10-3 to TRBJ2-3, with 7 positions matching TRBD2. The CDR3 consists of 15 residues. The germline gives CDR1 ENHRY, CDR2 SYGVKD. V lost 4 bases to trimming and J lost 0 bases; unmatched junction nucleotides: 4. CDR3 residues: CAISGQGGSTDTQYF. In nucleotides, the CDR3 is TGTGCCATCAGTGGGCAGGGAGGGAGCACAGATACGCAGTATTTT.

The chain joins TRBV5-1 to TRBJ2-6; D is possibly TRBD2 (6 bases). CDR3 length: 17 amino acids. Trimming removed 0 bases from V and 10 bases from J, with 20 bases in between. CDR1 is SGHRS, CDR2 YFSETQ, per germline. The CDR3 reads CASSLAGSTMAQNVLTF. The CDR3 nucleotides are TGCGCCAGCAGCTTGGCCGGGAGTACAATGGCCCAGAACGTCCTGACTTTC.

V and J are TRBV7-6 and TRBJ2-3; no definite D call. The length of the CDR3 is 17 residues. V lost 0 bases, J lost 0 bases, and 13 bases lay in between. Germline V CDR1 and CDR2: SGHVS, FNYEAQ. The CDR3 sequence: CASSLAVSRYSTDTQYF. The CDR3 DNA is TGTGCCAGCAGCTTAGCCGTCAGTCGATATAGCACAGATACGCAGTATTTT.

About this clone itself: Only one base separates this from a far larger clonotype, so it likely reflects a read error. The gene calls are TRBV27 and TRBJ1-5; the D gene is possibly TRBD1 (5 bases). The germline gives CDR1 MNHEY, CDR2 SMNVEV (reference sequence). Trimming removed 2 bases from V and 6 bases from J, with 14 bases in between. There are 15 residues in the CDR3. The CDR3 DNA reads TGTGCCAGCAGTTTAGTGGCAAGGGGCGCTCAGCCCCAGCATTTT. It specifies CASSLVARGAQPQHF.

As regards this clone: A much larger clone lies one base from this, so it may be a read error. The CDR3: CASSPGTANYGYTF. The CDR3 DNA reads TGTGCCAGCAGTCCCGGGACAGCGAACTATGGCTACACCTTC. The chain is built from TRBV6-1 and TRBJ1-2, with 7 bases fitting TRBD1. The V segment lost 5 bases and the J segment 2 bases; nucleotides outside the gene matches: 5. This CDR3 has 14 residues. Germline CDR1 reads MNHNS; CDR2 reads SASEGT.

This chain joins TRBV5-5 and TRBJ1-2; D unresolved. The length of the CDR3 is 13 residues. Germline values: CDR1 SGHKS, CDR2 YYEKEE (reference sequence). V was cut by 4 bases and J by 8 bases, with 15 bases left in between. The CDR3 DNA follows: TGTGCCAGCAGCGTTGGCGCCTCCGGAGGCTACACCTTC. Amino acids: CASSVGASGGYTF.

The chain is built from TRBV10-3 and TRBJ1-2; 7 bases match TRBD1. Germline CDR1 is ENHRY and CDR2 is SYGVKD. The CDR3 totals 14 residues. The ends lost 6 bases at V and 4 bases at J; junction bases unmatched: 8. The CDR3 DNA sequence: TGTGCCATCAGCACCCAACAGGGGATCTATGGCTACACCTTC. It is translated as CAISTQQGIYGYTF.

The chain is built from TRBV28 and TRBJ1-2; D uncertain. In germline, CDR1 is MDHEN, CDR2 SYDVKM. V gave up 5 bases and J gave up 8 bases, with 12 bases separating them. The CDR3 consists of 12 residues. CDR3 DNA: TGTGCCAGCAGTCGGACCCCCCGGGGCTACACCTTC. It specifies CASSRTPRGYTF.

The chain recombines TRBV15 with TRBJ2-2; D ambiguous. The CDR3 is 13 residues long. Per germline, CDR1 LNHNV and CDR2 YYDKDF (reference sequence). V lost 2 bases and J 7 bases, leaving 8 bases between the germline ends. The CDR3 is CATSRSLGGELFF. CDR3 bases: TGTGCCACCAGCAGAAGCTTAGGCGGGGAGCTGTTTTTT.

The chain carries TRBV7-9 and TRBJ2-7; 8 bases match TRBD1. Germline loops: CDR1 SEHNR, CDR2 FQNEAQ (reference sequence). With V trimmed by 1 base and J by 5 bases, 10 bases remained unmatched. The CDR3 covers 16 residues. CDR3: CASSLDRTGSDHEQYF. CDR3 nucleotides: TGTGCCAGCAGCTTAGACAGGACAGGGTCAGACCACGAGCAGTACTTC. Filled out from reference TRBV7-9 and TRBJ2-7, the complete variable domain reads DTGVSQNPRHKITKRGQNVTFRCDPISEHNRLYWYRQTLGQGPEFLTYFQNEAQLEKSRLLSDRFSAERPKGSFSTLEIQRTEQGDSAMYLCASSLDRTGSDHEQYFGPGTRLTVT.

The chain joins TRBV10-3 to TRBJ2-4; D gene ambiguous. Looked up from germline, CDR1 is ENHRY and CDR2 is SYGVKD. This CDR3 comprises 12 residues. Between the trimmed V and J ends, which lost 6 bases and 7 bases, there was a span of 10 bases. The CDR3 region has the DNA TGTGCCATCAGAGGTGATGGGAACATTCAGTACTTC. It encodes CAIRGDGNIQYF.

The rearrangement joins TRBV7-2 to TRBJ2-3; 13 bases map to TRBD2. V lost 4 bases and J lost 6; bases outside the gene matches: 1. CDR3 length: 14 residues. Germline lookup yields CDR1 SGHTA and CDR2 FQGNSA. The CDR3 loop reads CASSSTSGRDTQYF. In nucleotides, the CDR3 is TGTGCCAGCAGCTCGACTAGCGGGAGGGATACGCAGTATTTT.

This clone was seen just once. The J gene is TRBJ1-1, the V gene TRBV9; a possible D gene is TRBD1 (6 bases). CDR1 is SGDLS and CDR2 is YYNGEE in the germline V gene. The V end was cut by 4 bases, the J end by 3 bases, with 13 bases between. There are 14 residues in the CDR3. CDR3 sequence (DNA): TGTGCCAGCAGCTCCTACAGGGTTGACACTGAAGCTTTCTTT. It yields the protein CASSSYRVDTEAFF.

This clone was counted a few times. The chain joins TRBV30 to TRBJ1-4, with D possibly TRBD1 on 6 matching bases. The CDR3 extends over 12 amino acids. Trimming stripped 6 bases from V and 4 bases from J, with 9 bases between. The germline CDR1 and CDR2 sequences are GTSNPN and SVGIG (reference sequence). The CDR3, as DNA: TGTGCCTGCGACAGGCATAATGAAAAACTGTTTTTT. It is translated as CACDRHNEKLFF.

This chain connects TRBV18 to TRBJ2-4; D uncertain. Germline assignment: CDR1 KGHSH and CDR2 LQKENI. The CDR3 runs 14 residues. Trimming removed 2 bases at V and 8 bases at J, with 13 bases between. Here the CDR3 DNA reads TGTGCCAGCTCACCAGGGGTTGGTCCGGACATTCAGTACTTC. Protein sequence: CASSPGVGPDIQYF.

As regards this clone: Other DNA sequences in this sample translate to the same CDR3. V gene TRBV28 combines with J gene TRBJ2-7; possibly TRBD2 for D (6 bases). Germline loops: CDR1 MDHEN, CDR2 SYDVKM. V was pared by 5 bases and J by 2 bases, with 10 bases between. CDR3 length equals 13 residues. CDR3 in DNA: TGTGCCAGCAGTCTTAGCGGACCCTACGAGCAGTACTTC. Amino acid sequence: CASSLSGPYEQYF.

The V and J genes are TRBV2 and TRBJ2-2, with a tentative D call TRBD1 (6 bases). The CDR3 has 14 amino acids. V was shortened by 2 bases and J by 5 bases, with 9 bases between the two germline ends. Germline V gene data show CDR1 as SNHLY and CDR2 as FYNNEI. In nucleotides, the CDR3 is TGTGCCAGCAGTGAACTCAGGGGTACCGGGGAGCTGTTTTTT. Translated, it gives CASSELRGTGELFF.

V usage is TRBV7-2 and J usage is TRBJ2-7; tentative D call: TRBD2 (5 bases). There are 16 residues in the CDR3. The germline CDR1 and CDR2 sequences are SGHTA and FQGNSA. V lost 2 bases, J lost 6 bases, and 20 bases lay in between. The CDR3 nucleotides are TGTGCCAGCAGCTTATTCACCCCGGGGAAAGGAGGCGAGCAGTACTTC. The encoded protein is CASSLFTPGKGGEQYF.

CDR3 amino acids: CAWSRTGANVLTF. The CDR3 nucleotides read TGTGCCTGGTCGCGGACTGGGGCCAACGTCCTGACTTTC. The V call is TRBV30, the J call TRBJ2-6; D gene ambiguous. This CDR3 has 13 amino acids. CDR1 is GTSNPN and CDR2 is SVGIG in the germline V gene (reference sequence). Trimming left V 5 bases short and J 2 bases short, with 7 bases between.

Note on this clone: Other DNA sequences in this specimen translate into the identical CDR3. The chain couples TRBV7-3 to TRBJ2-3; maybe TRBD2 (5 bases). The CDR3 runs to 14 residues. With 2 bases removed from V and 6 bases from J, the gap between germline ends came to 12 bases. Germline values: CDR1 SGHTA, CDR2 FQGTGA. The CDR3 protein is CASSLGTSSDTQYF. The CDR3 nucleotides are TGTGCCAGCAGCTTAGGAACTAGTTCGGATACGCAGTATTTT.

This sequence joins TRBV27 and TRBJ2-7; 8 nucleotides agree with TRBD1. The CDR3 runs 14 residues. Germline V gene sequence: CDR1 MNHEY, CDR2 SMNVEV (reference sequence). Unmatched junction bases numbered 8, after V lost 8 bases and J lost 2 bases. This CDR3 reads CASATGQDTYEQYF. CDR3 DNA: TGTGCCAGCGCTACGGGACAGGACACCTACGAGCAGTACTTC.

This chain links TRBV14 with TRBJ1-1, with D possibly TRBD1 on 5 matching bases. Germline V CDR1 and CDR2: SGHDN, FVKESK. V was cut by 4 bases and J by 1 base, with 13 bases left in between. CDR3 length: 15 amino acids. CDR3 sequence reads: CASSLDGAKNTEAFF. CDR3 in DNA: TGTGCCAGCAGCCTAGACGGGGCGAAGAACACTGAAGCTTTCTTT.

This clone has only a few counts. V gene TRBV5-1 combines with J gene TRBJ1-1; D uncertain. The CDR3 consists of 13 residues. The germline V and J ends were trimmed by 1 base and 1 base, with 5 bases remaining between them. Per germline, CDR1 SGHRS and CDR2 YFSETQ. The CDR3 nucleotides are TGCGCCAGCAGCTTGCTACAGAACACTGAAGCTTTCTTT. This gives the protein CASSLLQNTEAFF. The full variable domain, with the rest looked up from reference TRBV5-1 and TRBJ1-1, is KAGVTQTPRYLIKTRGQQVTLSCSPISGHRSVSWYQQTPGQGLQFLFEYFSETQRNKGNFPGRFSGRQFSNSRSEMNVSTLELGDSALYLCASSLLQNTEAFFGQGTRLTVV.

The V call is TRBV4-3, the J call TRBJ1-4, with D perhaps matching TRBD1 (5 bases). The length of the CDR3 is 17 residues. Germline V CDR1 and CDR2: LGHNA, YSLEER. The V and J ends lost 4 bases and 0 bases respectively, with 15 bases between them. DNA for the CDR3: TGCGCCAGCAGCCGCCGCGGGACCCTTGCAACTAATGAAAAACTGTTTTTT. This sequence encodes CASSRRGTLATNEKLFF.

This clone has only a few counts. CDR3 residues: CAIRRRRTETQYF. The CDR3 nucleotides read TGTGCGATTCGGCGCCGGAGAACAGAGACCCAGTACTTC. The rearrangement uses TRBV19 and TRBJ2-5; unclear D gene. The germline V gene has CDR1 LNHDA and CDR2 SQIVND (reference sequence). The CDR3 consists of 13 residues.

In nucleotides, the CDR3 is TGCGCCAGCAGCTTGGTGTCCGCATCCGAGCAGTACTTC. This codes for CASSLVSASEQYF. The chain carries TRBV5-1 and TRBJ2-7; D ambiguous. V shed 0 bases and J shed 6 bases, with 10 bases lying between them. Germline V gene sequence: CDR1 SGHRS, CDR2 YFSETQ. The CDR3 runs 13 residues.

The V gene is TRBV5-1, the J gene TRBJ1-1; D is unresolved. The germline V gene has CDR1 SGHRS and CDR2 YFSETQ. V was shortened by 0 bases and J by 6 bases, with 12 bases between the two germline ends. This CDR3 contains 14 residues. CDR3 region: CASSLGHRGPEAFF. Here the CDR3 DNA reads TGCGCCAGCAGCTTGGGGCATCGAGGGCCTGAAGCTTTCTTT. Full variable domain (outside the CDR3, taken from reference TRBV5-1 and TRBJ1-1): KAGVTQTPRYLIKTRGQQVTLSCSPISGHRSVSWYQQTPGQGLQFLFEYFSETQRNKGNFPGRFSGRQFSNSRSEMNVSTLELGDSALYLCASSLGHRGPEAFFGQGTRLTVV.

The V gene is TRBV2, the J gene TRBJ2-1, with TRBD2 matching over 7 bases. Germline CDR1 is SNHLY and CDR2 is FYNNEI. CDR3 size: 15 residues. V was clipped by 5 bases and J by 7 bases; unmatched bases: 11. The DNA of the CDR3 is TGTGCCAGCAGTAGAGGCGCAGCGGGAAATAATGAGCAGTTCTTC. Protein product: CASSRGAAGNNEQFF.